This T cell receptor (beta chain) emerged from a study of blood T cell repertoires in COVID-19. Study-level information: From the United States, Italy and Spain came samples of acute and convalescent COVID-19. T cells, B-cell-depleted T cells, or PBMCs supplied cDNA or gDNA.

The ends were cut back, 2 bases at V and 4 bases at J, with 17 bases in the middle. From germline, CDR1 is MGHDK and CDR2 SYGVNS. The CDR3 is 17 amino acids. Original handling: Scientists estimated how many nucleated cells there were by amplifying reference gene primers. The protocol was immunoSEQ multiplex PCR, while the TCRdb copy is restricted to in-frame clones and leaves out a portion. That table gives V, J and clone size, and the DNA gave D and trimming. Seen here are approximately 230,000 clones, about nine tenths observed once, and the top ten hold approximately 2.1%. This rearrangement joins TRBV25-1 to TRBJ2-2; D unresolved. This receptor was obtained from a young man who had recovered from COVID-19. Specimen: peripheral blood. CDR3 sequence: CASSEVLGATGTGELFF. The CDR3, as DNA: TGTGCCAGCAGTGAAGTTTTAGGAGCGACGGGCACCGGGGAGCTGTTTTTT.